This entry is about one T cell receptor (beta chain). Its cognate antigen is unknown. The data are from a study of regulatory T cells in long-lasting Graves disease. Study results and caveats: Sampling was limited to peripheral blood rather than thyroid tissue.

After removal of 3 bases from V and 7 bases from J, the junction contained 8 bases not matched to a gene. In germline, CDR1 is MDHEN, CDR2 SYDVKM. The CDR3 totals 16 residues. Noted time point: newly diagnosed GD, antithyroid drugs for less than 3 months. Extracted RNA from PBMCs served as the source of the TCR library. Relying on iRepertoire HTBI primers and Arm-PCR of CDR3 regions, the team built TCR beta libraries. TCRdb reanalysed the multiplex PCR reads using MiXCR and keeps one entry per CDR3 protein. The profile shows hundreds of thousands of distinct CDR3 sequences, about 16% of them singletons. The data also belong to a second study, concerning T cells in Graves' hyperthyroidism and ophthalmopathy. That source adds: Exclusion followed for patients with uncontrolled infection, other autoimmune disease, pregnancy or lactation. Blood also held most thyroid clonotypes expanded beyond 0.001.

The receptor was isolated from a woman between 25 and 40 years old with Graves disease. The chain employs TRBV28 and TRBJ2-1; 11 positions match TRBD2. The sample consisted of peripheral blood mononuclear cells (PBMCs), taken at new diagnosis, from a patient treated with antithyroid drugs. Written as DNA, the CDR3 is TGTGCCAGCAGTTTCGAAAGACTAGCGGGATGGAATGAGCAGTTCTTC. Its translation is CASSFERLAGWNEQFF.